The 10 T cell receptor beta chains given below trace back to one sample, sequenced in a study of CD4 T cells in relation to SARS-CoV-2 and coronaviruses. The assay was immunoSEQ multiplex PCR, and TCRdb's table has in-frame clones only and misses some. The data show under 20,000 clones, around 77% seen once. Antigen specificity for these receptors is unknown. CD4+ T cells from unexposed donors were obtained before the COVID-19 pandemic (2011-2018). CD4+ T cells were isolated from the cells after nine to eleven days of culture. Sequenced input: CD4+ T cells from PBMCs, cultured in vitro. These receptors all come from a human donor in good health.

This clone was detected only once. The rearrangement joins TRBV9 to TRBJ2-6; maybe TRBD1 (6 bases). Trimming removed 4 bases from V and 4 bases from J, with 12 bases in between. Germline CDR1 SGDLS, CDR2 YYNGEE. This CDR3 contains 15 residues. The CDR3 nucleotides read TGTGCCAGCAGCATACAGGGCTGGGGGGCCAACGTCCTGACTTTC. Protein: CASSIQGWGANVLTF.

The CDR3 spells CASSFSTLGYTF. In nucleotides, the CDR3 is TGTGCCAGCAGCTTTTCAACGCTCGGCTACACCTTC. The chain recombines TRBV11-2 with TRBJ1-2; no definite D call. V was shortened by 3 bases and J by 8 bases, with 10 bases between the two germline ends. The CDR3 spans 12 residues. Germline V gene data show CDR1 as SGHAT and CDR2 as FQNNGV.

The chain is built from TRBV10-3 and TRBJ2-1; possible D gene TRBD1, 5 bases. V was clipped by 6 bases and J by 0 bases, with 15 bases between them. The germline V gene has CDR1 ENHRY and CDR2 SYGVKD. The CDR3 is made up of 16 amino acids. The CDR3: CAIRATDSSSYNEQFF. DNA of the CDR3: TGTGCCATCAGAGCGACAGACTCTAGCTCCTACAATGAGCAGTTCTTC.

This chain uses TRBV3-1 (or the pseudogene TRBV3-2) with TRBJ1-1; D unresolved. The V gene lost 3 bases and the J gene lost 2 bases, with 10 bases spanning the gap. From germline, CDR1 is LGHDT and CDR2 YNNKEL (reference sequence). The CDR3 runs to 14 residues. CDR3 nucleotide sequence: TGTGCCAGCAGCCAGGGGAGTTCCAACACTGAAGCTTTCTTT. Translating gives CASSQGSSNTEAFF.

V is TRBV10-1 and J is TRBJ2-3; possibly TRBD2 for D (6 bases). V shed 10 bases and J shed 1 base, with 15 bases lying between them. Germline assignment: CDR1 WNHNN and CDR2 SYGVQD (reference sequence). The CDR3 sequence is 14 residues long. The DNA for the CDR3 is TGCGCCACCACTAGCCAGATTGGCACAGATACGCAGTATTTT. Protein sequence: CATTSQIGTDTQYF.

The chain combines TRBV28 with TRBJ2-7; 9 nucleotides agree with TRBD1. The V gene's germline CDR1 is MDHEN and CDR2 SYDVKM. There are 15 residues in the CDR3. V shed 2 bases and J 7 bases; nucleotides not matched to a gene: 9. This CDR3 reads CASSLSGTGLGEQYF. The CDR3 DNA sequence: TGTGCCAGCAGTTTAAGTGGGACAGGGTTAGGAGAGCAGTACTTC.

The J gene is TRBJ1-1, the V gene TRBV12-3 or TRBV12-4; the D is unclear. The CDR3 totals 11 residues. V shed 8 bases and J shed 4 bases, with 8 bases lying between them. The CDR3 bases are TGTGCCAGCCAGTGGGGCACTGAAGCTTTCTTT. Residues: CASQWGTEAFF.

In its sample, this clone was seen once. The J gene is TRBJ2-1, the V gene TRBV5-1; tentatively, D is TRBD1 (6 bases). The CDR3 runs to 15 residues. Trimming left V 4 bases short and J 3 bases short, with 14 bases between. Germline V lookup: CDR1 SGHRS, CDR2 YFSETQ. DNA for the CDR3: TGCGCCAGCAGCATATCCCCGGACAGCTACAATGAGCAGTTCTTC. Protein sequence: CASSISPDSYNEQFF.

The V call is TRBV27, the J call TRBJ1-2; weak D call: TRBD1 (5 bases). This CDR3 is built from 14 residues. The germline gives CDR1 MNHEY, CDR2 SMNVEV (reference sequence). Trimming cost V 2 bases and J 4 bases, with 11 bases left between them. In DNA form, the CDR3 reads TGTGCCAGCAGTTTACGGGGGGGAAGCTATGGCTACACCTTC. Encoded protein: CASSLRGGSYGYTF.

The chain is built from TRBV7-6 and TRBJ2-1; D remains ambiguous. Germline V lookup: CDR1 SGHVS, CDR2 FNYEAQ. This CDR3 has 15 amino acids. The germline V and J ends were trimmed by 6 bases and 4 bases, with 16 bases remaining between them. This chain's CDR3 is CASSSKVGWYNEQFF. The CDR3 DNA is TGTGCCAGCAGTAGTAAGGTGGGTTGGTACAATGAGCAGTTCTTC.